A single sample is the source of the 15 T cell receptor beta chains below, sequenced in a study of T cells in Graves' hyperthyroidism and ophthalmopathy. TCR beta CDR3 regions were amplified from RNA transcripts. An initial round of RT-PCR targeting the TCR CDR3 relied on the HTBI primer set. TCRdb fed the multiplex PCR reads into MiXCR, producing one record per CDR3 protein. This repertoire shows about 520,000 distinct CDR3 sequences, 24% found once; its top ten account for around 11%. Sequenced: blood. The receptors originated from a woman in her twenties or thirties with Graves' ophthalmopathy.

This clonotype was counted many times. V is TRBV6-2 or TRBV6-3 and J is TRBJ1-1; TRBD1 might be the D (6 bases). There are 13 residues in the CDR3. CDR1 and CDR2 from the germline V gene are MNHEY and SVGEGT. V was shortened by 6 bases and J by 5 bases, with 13 bases between the two germline ends. CDR3 nucleotides: TGTGCCAGCAGGGAACAGGGAGATACTGAAGCTTTCTTT. As protein: CASREQGDTEAFF.

This clonotype has more than one count but fewer than ten. The CDR3 sequence is CASGRPLGFYEQYF. DNA of the CDR3: TGTGCCAGCGGGAGACCCCTCGGGTTTTACGAGCAGTACTTC. The J gene is TRBJ2-7, the V gene TRBV6-1, with D possibly TRBD2 on 5 matching bases. This CDR3 has 14 residues. Germline lookup yields CDR1 MNHNS and CDR2 SASEGT. V was trimmed by 8 bases and J by 4 bases, leaving 18 bases between them.

CDR3 protein: CASVQRAEAFF. The CDR3 DNA reads TGTGCCAGCGTACAGAGGGCTGAAGCTTTCTTT. V usage is TRBV2 and J usage is TRBJ1-1; D call uncertain. CDR3 length equals 11 residues. Germline-derived CDR1 and CDR2 are SNHLY and FYNNEI. Trimming cost V 8 bases and J 6 bases, with 10 bases left between them. The complete variable domain, with remaining parts taken from reference TRBV2 and TRBJ1-1, reads EPEVTQTPSHQVTQMGQEVILRCVPISNHLYFYWYRQILGQKVEFLVSFYNNEISEKSEIFDDQFSVERPDGSNFTLKIRSTKLEDSAMYFCASVQRAEAFFGQGTRLTVV.

This clonotype came up a few times. The chain couples TRBV2 to TRBJ1-1; D unclear. The CDR3 is 13 residues long. Between the trimmed V and J ends, which lost 5 bases and 3 bases, there was a span of 10 bases. Germline loops: CDR1 SNHLY, CDR2 FYNNEI. The CDR3 nucleotides read TGTGCCAGCAGTCCCGGGTGGTACACTGAAGCTTTCTTT. It translates to CASSPGWYTEAFF.

This clonotype was seen repeatedly, ten times or more. This chain connects TRBV12-3 or TRBV12-4 to TRBJ1-2; no reliable D call. Trimming removed 3 bases at V and 3 bases at J, with 8 bases between. The CDR3 runs to 13 residues. The CDR3 protein is CASSFRRDYGYTF. The CDR3 region has the DNA TGTGCCAGCAGTTTTCGGAGGGACTATGGCTACACCTTC.

J is TRBJ1-1 and V is TRBV4-2, with a possible D match to TRBD1 (5 bases). The CDR3 contains 16 residues. Trimming stripped 0 bases from V and 3 bases from J, with 14 bases between. The germline CDR1 and CDR2 sequences are LGHNA and YNFKEQ. In nucleotides, the CDR3 is TGTGCCAGCAGCCAAGATGCAGGGTGGAGGGACACTGAAGCTTTCTTT. Its translation: CASSQDAGWRDTEAFF.

V is TRBV12-5 and J is TRBJ2-2; TRBD2 agrees at 7 bases. With 5 bases clipped from V and 4 bases from J, the junction kept 4 bases outside the gene matches. This CDR3 contains 14 residues. Germline CDR1 is LGHNT and CDR2 is FRNRAP. In nucleotides, the CDR3 is TGTGCTAGTGGTGGCGGGAGTAGCACCGGGGAGCTGTTTTTT. Its protein product is CASGGGSSTGELFF. The full variable domain, in which reference TRBV12-5 and TRBJ2-2 provide the parts outside the CDR3, is DARVTQTPRHKVTEMGQEVTMRCQPILGHNTVFWYRQTMMQGLELLAYFRNRAPLDDSGMPKDRFSAEMPDATLATLKIQPSEPRDSAVYFCASGGGSSTGELFFGEGSRLTVL.

Many counts were recorded for this clonotype. CDR3 in DNA: TGCAGTGCCACCTTGACAGGCCAAAACATTCAGTACTTC. Translated, it gives CSATLTGQNIQYF. This rearrangement joins TRBV20-1 to TRBJ2-4; maybe TRBD1 (6 bases). The ends were cut back, 6 bases at V and 5 bases at J, with 14 bases in the middle. The CDR3 length is 13 residues. Germline-derived CDR1 and CDR2 are DFQATT and SNEGSKA (reference sequence).

This chain connects TRBV6-2 or TRBV6-3 to TRBJ2-7; 9 positions agree with TRBD2. Germline V lookup: CDR1 MNHEY, CDR2 SVGEGT. Trimming took 5 bases from V and 4 from J; bases not matched to a gene: 9. CDR3 length: 15 residues. DNA for the CDR3: TGTGCCAGCAGTCTAGTCCGGACTAGCGAGTACGAGCAGTACTTC. Protein sequence: CASSLVRTSEYEQYF.

The chain is built from TRBV28 and TRBJ2-7, with D perhaps being TRBD1 or TRBD2 (6 bases each). The CDR3 spans 14 residues. Deletions cut 6 bases from V and 3 bases from J, with 15 bases between. Germline V gene sequence: CDR1 MDHEN, CDR2 SYDVKM. This CDR3 is CASSARGQGYEQYF. DNA of the CDR3: TGTGCCAGCAGCGCTCGGGGGCAGGGCTACGAGCAGTACTTC. Together with reference TRBV28 and TRBJ2-7, the CDR3 gives the full variable domain: DVKVTQSSRYLVKRTGEKVFLECVQDMDHENMFWYRQDPGLGLRLIYFSYDVKMKEKGDIPEGYSVSREKKERFSLILESASTNQTSMYLCASSARGQGYEQYFGPGTRLTVT.

This clonotype was seen more than once but under ten times. At one end the junction does not follow the germline gene, possibly because of a read error. This rearrangement joins TRBV11-2 to TRBJ1-5; the D is unclear. CDR1 is SGHAT, CDR2 FQNNGV, per germline. CDR3 length: 13 amino acids. CDR3 nucleotide sequence: TGTGCCAGCAGCTTAGTAGTTACTCAGCCTCAGCATTTT. It translates to CASSLVVTQPQHF.

This clonotype was detected many times. The chain carries TRBV7-3 and TRBJ2-3; 11 bases align to TRBD2. This CDR3 is built from 19 residues. J lost 5 bases, V lost 1 base, and 14 bases had no gene match. The germline V gene encodes CDR1 SGHTA and CDR2 FQGTGA. Written as DNA, the CDR3 is TGTGCCAGCAGCTTAAATCCTCCGGGACTAGCGGTCGAGGGAGATACGCAGTATTTT. Amino acids: CASSLNPPGLAVEGDTQYF.

This clonotype was seen many times. The CDR3 protein is CSVEDTSGYTF. The CDR3 DNA follows: TGCAGCGTTGAAGACACATCTGGCTACACCTTC. V is TRBV29-1 and J is TRBJ1-2; D gene ambiguous. CDR1 and CDR2 from the germline V gene are SQVTM and ANQGSEA. The CDR3 spans 11 residues. Trimming cost V 0 bases and J 7 bases, with 6 bases left between them.

The V gene is TRBV12-3 or TRBV12-4, the J gene TRBJ2-1; 10 bases are a match to TRBD2. Losses at the gene ends were 6 bases for V and 7 bases for J; bases not matched to a gene: 9. CDR3 length: 15 residues. The CDR3 region is CASRLPAGGPNEQFF. CDR3 nucleotides: TGTGCCAGCAGATTACCAGCGGGGGGGCCGAATGAGCAGTTCTTC.

This clonotype was recorded a few times. The gene calls are TRBV2 and TRBJ1-1; D unclear. V lost 8 bases to trimming and J lost 5 bases, with 15 bases between them. CDR1 SNHLY and CDR2 FYNNEI come from the germline V gene. This CDR3 has 13 amino acids. The CDR3 reads CASGKRVMTEAFF. CDR3 in DNA: TGTGCCAGCGGGAAGCGGGTGATGACTGAAGCTTTCTTT.